This entry concerns a single T cell receptor beta chain. The antigen is not known. As for time point: cycle 4 day 1 (C4D1), after 5 to 7 weeks of nivolumab. Brentuximab vedotin exposure varied, and every patient relapsed after autologous stem cell transplantation. Patients showed best responses of complete response, partial response or progressive disease. The source of the sample is a study of PD-1 blockade in classical Hodgkin lymphoma. Looking at the study overall: The patients were dosed with nivolumab 3 mg/kg, infused intravenously every 2 weeks.

V dropped 3 bases and J dropped 10; count of bases not matched to a gene: 12. The CDR3 has 15 amino acids. The germline V gene encodes CDR1 SGHRS and CDR2 YFSETQ. The protocol was immunoSEQ multiplex PCR, while the TCRdb copy is restricted to in-frame clones and leaves out a portion. The sample carries roughly 60,000 clones, roughly nine tenths recorded once. General study points: Complete responders' diversity at baseline resembled that of newly diagnosed patients. A significant rise in TCR diversity by C4D1 was seen for CD4+ but not CD8+ cells.

The receptor's source is a human donor with classical Hodgkin lymphoma. J is TRBJ2-1 and V is TRBV5-1, with TRBD2 identical over 8 bases. The sample in question was peripheral blood mononuclear cells (PBMCs), obtained before the fourth cycle of nivolumab. The CDR3 reads CASSSLGGGRGEQFF. The CDR3 bases are TGCGCCAGCAGCTCTTTGGGCGGGGGGCGTGGAGAGCAGTTCTTC.